Each of the 8 T cell receptor beta chains below was sequenced from the same sample in a study of cytomegalovirus exposure and HLA in healthy donors. PCR used 60 Vbeta primers and 13 Jbeta primers. Assay used: immunoSEQ multiplex PCR; TCRdb lists only in-frame clones, some missing. The sample includes about 240,000 clones, around 76% of them seen just once. The sequenced sample was PBMCs. The receptors were sampled from a woman aged 40-49 years in good health and CMV-seropositive.

This clone has just a few counts. V and J are TRBV12-2 and TRBJ2-3; the DNA was not used to check the table's D call, TRBD2. TRBV12-2 is shown as a pseudogene. The CDR3 totals 14 residues. CDR3 residues: CASRSGLDTDTQYF. CDR3 DNA: TGTGCAAGTCGCTCCGGACTAGACACAGATACGCAGTATTTT.

The rearrangement links TRBV30 to TRBJ1-1; D is unclear. V was cut by 5 bases and J by 6 bases, with 19 bases left in between. This CDR3 spans 14 amino acids. CDR1 and CDR2 (germline): GTSNPN, SVGIG (reference sequence). CDR3 sequence reads: CAWATEGGWSEAFF. The CDR3 nucleotides are TGTGCCTGGGCCACAGAGGGCGGGTGGTCTGAAGCTTTCTTT.

The rearrangement links TRBV29-1 to TRBJ2-1; 9 bases are shared with TRBD2. Germline loops: CDR1 SQVTM, CDR2 ANQGSEA. Trimming removed 3 bases from V and 6 bases from J; junction bases left unmatched: 6. The CDR3 length is 14 residues. The chain's CDR3 is CSVEGLAGTNEQFF. The CDR3 DNA sequence: TGCAGCGTTGAGGGTCTAGCGGGAACCAATGAGCAGTTCTTC.

The chain carries TRBV30 and TRBJ1-2; the D gene is possibly TRBD1 (6 bases). Germline CDR1 reads GTSNPN; CDR2 reads SVGIG (reference sequence). The CDR3 is 14 residues long. The ends were cut back, 0 bases at V and 4 bases at J, with 12 bases in the middle. CDR3 coding DNA: TGTGCCTGGAGTGTTAACAGGGTGACCTATGGCTACACCTTC. Amino acid sequence: CAWSVNRVTYGYTF.

The chain uses TRBV30 and TRBJ1-5; D is perhaps TRBD1 (5 bases). Between the trimmed V and J ends, which lost 0 bases and 7 bases, there was a span of 10 bases. Germline V CDR1 and CDR2: GTSNPN, SVGIG (reference sequence). The CDR3 sequence is 13 residues long. In DNA, the CDR3 is TGTGCCTGGAGTGTACCCGGGGGGCAGCCCCAGCATTTT. Residues: CAWSVPGGQPQHF.

J is TRBJ2-5 and V is TRBV5-1; tentative D call: TRBD2 (5 bases). The J call may be in error: the DNA end matches TRBJ2-7 better. Germline CDR1 reads SGHRS; CDR2 reads YFSETQ. The CDR3 sequence is 12 residues long. The CDR3 region is CASSLLGGEQYF. CDR3 DNA: TGCGCCAGCAGCCTCCTCGGAGGCGAGCAGTACTTC.

This chain links TRBV7-9 with TRBJ1-1, with D perhaps matching TRBD1 (5 bases). The ends were cut back, 5 bases at V and 0 bases at J, with 22 bases in the middle. This CDR3 is 18 amino acids long. Germline V lookup: CDR1 SEHNR, CDR2 FQNEAQ (reference sequence). The CDR3 coding sequence is TGTGCCAGCAGCGCACCGGGACTCGCCGAATTAATGAACACTGAAGCTTTCTTT. Translating it yields CASSAPGLAELMNTEAFF.

This sequence joins TRBV6-1 and TRBJ1-2; a possible D gene is TRBD1 (5 bases). Trimming left V 2 bases short and J 4 bases short, with 11 bases between. Germline V CDR1 and CDR2: MNHNS, SASEGT. CDR3 length: 14 amino acids. The CDR3 bases are TGTGCCAGCAGTGAAAGCAGGGCGTCCTATGGCTACACCTTC. This sequence encodes CASSESRASYGYTF.